The 23 T cell receptor beta chains reported below all come from one sample, sequenced in a study of regulatory T cells in long-lasting Graves disease. Noted time point: persistent/refractory GD, antithyroid drugs over 5 years with positive TRAb. RNA extracted from PBMCs served as the sequencing template. Library construction for TCR beta used iRepertoire HTBI primers and Arm-PCR of CDR3 regions. TCRdb re-analysed the multiplex PCR reads in MiXCR, keeping a single row per CDR3 protein. The sample lists about 290,000 distinct CDR3 sequences; 20% to 25% were seen once. This specimen was peripheral blood mononuclear cells (PBMCs), taken when the disease was refractory, from a patient treated with antithyroid drugs. These TCRs come from a female donor with Graves disease.

J is TRBJ2-7 and V is TRBV20-1; 7 nucleotides line up with TRBD2. Per germline, CDR1 DFQATT and CDR2 SNEGSKA (reference sequence). The CDR3 spans 15 residues. The junction had 14 bases not matched to a gene; V was cut back by 2 bases and J by 7 bases. Written as DNA, the CDR3 is TGCAGTGCTAGACCCCGACTAGCAACGACGGGGGAGCAGTACTTC. Protein product: CSARPRLATTGEQYF.

This clonotype has only one observation. This may stem from a read error, because a much larger clone lies one nucleotide away. The genes are TRBV6-9 and TRBJ2-7; possibly TRBD2 for D (6 bases). The V end lost 3 bases, the J end lost 3 bases, and 12 bases lay between the germline ends. This CDR3 spans 14 amino acids. The germline V gene has CDR1 MNHGY and CDR2 SVAAGI. The CDR3 spells CASSYGSSGYEQYF. DNA of the CDR3: TGTGCCAGCAGTTACGGGAGTAGCGGCTACGAGCAGTACTTC.

Many counts were recorded for this clonotype. J is TRBJ2-5 and V is TRBV7-2, with TRBD2 as a possible D gene (6 bases). This CDR3 spans 14 amino acids. V lost 1 base, J lost 2 bases, and 8 bases lay in between. Per the germline V gene, CDR1 is SGHTA and CDR2 is FQGNSA. The DNA of the CDR3 is TGTGCCAGCAGCTTAGGTGGGGGGCAAGAGACCCAGTACTTC. It is translated as CASSLGGGQETQYF.

CDR3 sequence reads: CASSSPGTGSPGELFF. Here the CDR3 DNA reads TGTGCCAGCAGTTCCCCCGGGACAGGGTCCCCAGGGGAGCTGTTTTTT. J is TRBJ2-2 and V is TRBV28; 9 nucleotides align to TRBD1. The CDR3 loop spans 16 amino acids. J gave up 8 bases and V 4 bases, and 11 bases lay outside the gene matches. Germline V CDR1 and CDR2: MDHEN, SYDVKM.

In this sample, this clonotype turned up a few times. The V call is TRBV5-6, the J call TRBJ2-7; D uncertain. CDR3 length equals 14 residues. Trimming shortened V by 4 bases and J by 0 bases, and 11 bases separated the two germline ends. CDR1 and CDR2 (germline): SGHDT, YYEEEE. CDR3 residues: CASSPMSSSYEQYF. CDR3 nucleotide sequence: TGTGCCAGCAGCCCCATGTCGAGCTCCTACGAGCAGTACTTC.

CDR3 nucleotide sequence: TGTGCCAGCTCACCGATTCCCTCTGGGGCCAACGTCCTGACTTTC. Its protein product is CASSPIPSGANVLTF. The chain couples TRBV18 to TRBJ2-6; D gene uncertain. The length of the CDR3 is 15 residues. Deletions cut 3 bases from V and 0 bases from J, with 6 bases between. CDR1 KGHSH and CDR2 LQKENI come from the germline V gene.

This clonotype was seen more than once but under ten times. This chain uses TRBV6-1 with TRBJ1-5; D is unclear. CDR1 is MNHNS and CDR2 is SASEGT in the germline V gene. Trimming left V 6 bases short and J 5 bases short, with 11 bases between. This CDR3 has 13 residues. CDR3 coding DNA: TGTGCCAGCAGGATTGTACAAGATCAGCCCCAGCATTTT. Translating gives CASRIVQDQPQHF.

The V call is TRBV19, the J call TRBJ1-1; no clear D. This CDR3 spans 15 amino acids. Germline assignment: CDR1 LNHDA and CDR2 SQIVND (reference sequence). V lost 4 bases to trimming and J lost 1 base, with 13 bases between them. CDR3 loop: CASSTPWTSNTEAFF. Here the CDR3 DNA reads TGTGCCAGTAGTACGCCATGGACCTCGAACACTGAAGCTTTCTTT.

The rearrangement joins TRBV27 to TRBJ1-5; D unclear. This CDR3 is built from 13 residues. Germline V gene data show CDR1 as MNHEY and CDR2 as SMNVEV (reference sequence). The ends were cut back, 3 bases at V and 9 bases at J, with 12 bases in the middle. As DNA, the CDR3 is TGTGCCAGCAGTTTGGGTGTCTTTCGGCCCCAGCATTTT. It encodes CASSLGVFRPQHF.

There are many counts of this clonotype. The V and J genes are TRBV28 and TRBJ2-5, with D possibly being TRBD1 or TRBD2 (5 bases each). Trimming removed 8 bases from V and 10 bases from J, with 14 bases in between. The CDR3 contains 11 residues. Germline CDR1 and CDR2: MDHEN and SYDVKM. As DNA, the CDR3 is TGTGCCAGCGGAGGACGAAGGGGCCAGTACTTC. This encodes CASGGRRGQYF.

This clonotype was recorded many times. V gene TRBV30 combines with J gene TRBJ1-1; D unresolved. The CDR3 contains 13 residues. V was clipped by 0 bases and J by 4 bases, with 9 bases between them. CDR1 is GTSNPN, CDR2 SVGIG, per germline (reference sequence). The CDR3, as DNA: TGTGCCTGGAGTGTACAAAGGATCACTGAAGCTTTCTTT. Encoded protein: CAWSVQRITEAFF.

J is TRBJ2-2 and V is TRBV5-1; D is ambiguous. Germline values: CDR1 SGHRS, CDR2 YFSETQ. The CDR3 totals 14 residues. Trimming stripped 0 bases from V and 4 bases from J, with 7 bases between. This CDR3 reads CASSLERITGELFF. The CDR3 DNA sequence: TGCGCCAGCAGCTTGGAACGGATCACCGGGGAGCTGTTTTTT. Drawing the rest from reference TRBV5-1 and TRBJ2-2, the complete variable domain is KAGVTQTPRYLIKTRGQQVTLSCSPISGHRSVSWYQQTPGQGLQFLFEYFSETQRNKGNFPGRFSGRQFSNSRSEMNVSTLELGDSALYLCASSLERITGELFFGEGSRLTVL.

The chain recombines TRBV5-1 with TRBJ1-1, with D uncertain. The CDR3 consists of 19 residues. CDR1 SGHRS and CDR2 YFSETQ come from the germline V gene. The V and J ends lost 4 bases and 1 base respectively, with 26 bases between them. Written as DNA, the CDR3 is TGCGCCAGCAGCCCTGGGAGGTCGAGAGAAGGAGGAAAGAACACTGAAGCTTTCTTT. This encodes CASSPGRSREGGKNTEAFF.

The chain uses TRBV19 and TRBJ1-2; D may be TRBD1 (6 bases). Germline V gene sequence: CDR1 LNHDA, CDR2 SQIVND (reference sequence). Trimming shortened V by 5 bases and J by 5 bases, and 9 bases separated the two germline ends. This CDR3 has 12 residues. The CDR3 sequence is CASSVDRYGYTF. DNA of the CDR3: TGTGCCAGTAGTGTGGACAGATATGGCTACACCTTC. Complete variable domain (other parts from reference TRBV19 and TRBJ1-2): DGGITQSPKYLFRKEGQNVTLSCEQNLNHDAMYWYRQDPGQGLRLIYYSQIVNDFQKGDIAEGYSVSREKKESFPLTVTSAQKNPTAFYLCASSVDRYGYTFGSGTRLTVV.

This clonotype was counted many times. The chain uses TRBV20-1 and TRBJ1-6, with D hard to call. CDR1 DFQATT and CDR2 SNEGSKA come from the germline V gene (reference sequence). This CDR3 spans 12 amino acids. The V end lost 1 base, the J end lost 9 bases, and 7 bases lay between the germline ends. This chain's CDR3 is CSARVSFSPLHF. The CDR3, as DNA: TGCAGTGCTAGAGTGAGCTTTTCACCCCTCCACTTT.

The V and J genes are TRBV5-6 and TRBJ1-6, with D perhaps matching TRBD1 (6 bases). The germline V gene encodes CDR1 SGHDT and CDR2 YYEEEE. The CDR3 is 15 amino acids. With 4 bases removed from V and 10 bases from J, the gap between germline ends came to 18 bases. CDR3 protein: CASSGRLGANSPLHF. The CDR3 DNA sequence: TGTGCCAGCAGCGGACGTCTGGGGGCGAACTCACCCCTCCACTTT.

This clonotype has ten or more counts. The CDR3 DNA reads TGTGCCAGCAGCCCAGGAGTAGCGGGAACACCCTACGAGCAGTACTTC. It translates to CASSPGVAGTPYEQYF. The chain links TRBV28 to TRBJ2-7; 8 bases match TRBD2. Germline CDR1 MDHEN, CDR2 SYDVKM. The CDR3 is 16 residues long. V gave up 6 bases and J gave up 2 bases; unmatched junction bases: 12.

CDR3 sequence reads: CASSDVGTGAGAFF. CDR3 coding DNA: TGTGCCAGCAGTGACGTCGGGACAGGGGCGGGGGCTTTCTTT. The V gene is TRBV6-4, the J gene TRBJ1-1; 10 nucleotides align to TRBD1. Germline V CDR1 and CDR2: MRHNA, SNTAGT. The CDR3 sequence is 14 residues long. J lost 11 bases, V lost 2 bases, and 8 bases had no gene match.

This clonotype was seen just once. For the CDR3, the DNA is TGTGCCAGCAGCTCGGGACTAGCGGTTCCAAATACGCAGTATTTT. Translated, it gives CASSSGLAVPNTQYF. This sequence joins TRBV7-2 and TRBJ2-3, with TRBD2 matching over 11 bases. There are 15 residues in the CDR3. The V segment lost 4 bases and the J segment 7 bases; nucleotides outside the gene matches: 7. CDR1 is SGHTA, CDR2 FQGNSA, per germline.

This clonotype has a single count. This chain uses TRBV5-5 with TRBJ1-3; perhaps TRBD1 as D (5 bases). The CDR3 has 14 amino acids. Germline-derived CDR1 and CDR2 are SGHKS and YYEKEE (reference sequence). V was pared by 3 bases and J by 0 bases, with 7 bases between. CDR3 coding DNA: TGTGCCAGCAGCTGGGGGGTCTCTGGAAACACCATATATTTT. Its translation: CASSWGVSGNTIYF.

The chain links TRBV28 to TRBJ2-5; TRBD2 matches at 10 bases. This CDR3 comprises 13 residues. Germline CDR1 reads MDHEN; CDR2 reads SYDVKM. The trim removed 6 bases at V and 6 bases at J, leaving 4 bases unmatched. CDR3 sequence (DNA): TGTGCCAGCAGCCTAGCGGGAGCACAGACCCAGTACTTC. Translation gives CASSLAGAQTQYF.

This clonotype came up many times. V and J are TRBV27 and TRBJ2-7; the match to TRBD1 covers 7 bases. Unmatched junction bases numbered 6, after V lost 5 bases and J lost 2 bases. Per germline, CDR1 MNHEY and CDR2 SMNVEV (reference sequence). This CDR3 is built from 14 residues. The DNA for the CDR3 is TGTGCCAGCAGTGCCTATGGGACAGCCTACGAGCAGTACTTC. Its translation: CASSAYGTAYEQYF.

In this sample, this clonotype turned up many times. The chain carries TRBV2 and TRBJ2-7; 11 bases line up with TRBD2. V was clipped by 7 bases and J by 0 bases; unmatched bases: 8. This CDR3 is 16 amino acids long. The germline gives CDR1 SNHLY, CDR2 FYNNEI. The CDR3 is CASIFLLAGASYEQYF. DNA of the CDR3: TGTGCCAGCATTTTCTTACTAGCGGGAGCCTCCTACGAGCAGTACTTC.